This T cell receptor (beta chain) was profiled in a study of T cell changes during pregnancy in multiple sclerosis. The CDR3 extends over 18 amino acids. Germline-derived CDR1 and CDR2 are SGHAT and FQDESV (reference sequence). V lost 0 bases and J 0 bases, leaving 15 bases between the germline ends. Profiled with immunoSEQ multiplex PCR; TCRdb holds only in-frame clones, not every one. The sample lists roughly 60,000 clones; about 90% were seen once. The material sequenced was CD4+ T cells from peripheral blood mononuclear cells, taken in the first trimester of pregnancy. The chain uses TRBV11-1 and TRBJ2-1; weak D call: TRBD2 (6 bases). The clonotype comes from a female donor with multiple sclerosis, enrolled in a pregnancy study. As DNA, the CDR3 is TGTGCCAGCAGCTTAGCAATCAGTGGAGGGCTCTCCTACAATGAGCAGTTCTTC. Protein: CASSLAISGGLSYNEQFF.